Below, 17 T cell receptor beta chains from the same sample are listed, as sequenced in a study of molecular identifiers for immune sequencing clone quantification. Each CDR3 protein gets one entry after TCRdb re-called the PCR reads with MiXCR. The sample lists around 480,000 distinct CDR3 sequences, over 20% occurring once. Sequencing input: naive CD8+ T cells from blood, with Jurkat cell RNA spiked in. Subset of the sample: FACS-sorted CD8+CD4-CCR7+CD45RA+ naive T cells. Receptor source: a human donor in good health. Some libraries in this study had Jurkat cell RNA spiked in.

Many counts were recorded for this clonotype. This chain links TRBV7-9 with TRBJ2-5; 9 bases fit TRBD1. The CDR3 covers 16 residues. With 5 bases clipped from V and 4 bases from J, the junction kept 11 bases outside the gene matches. Germline V lookup: CDR1 SEHNR, CDR2 FQNEAQ (reference sequence). CDR3 coding DNA: TGTGCCAGCAGCCCAGAACAGGGGGCTAATAGAGAGACCCAGTACTTC. Its protein product is CASSPEQGANRETQYF. The complete variable domain, with remaining parts taken from reference TRBV7-9 and TRBJ2-5, reads DTGVSQNPRHKITKRGQNVTFRCDPISEHNRLYWYRQTLGQGPEFLTYFQNEAQLEKSRLLSDRFSAERPKGSFSTLEIQRTEQGDSAMYLCASSPEQGANRETQYFGPGTRLLVL.

Many counts were recorded for this clonotype. The rearrangement joins TRBV29-1 to TRBJ2-7; D is possibly TRBD2 (6 bases). Germline assignment: CDR1 SQVTM and CDR2 ANQGSEA. Trimming shortened V by 4 bases and J by 3 bases, and 16 bases separated the two germline ends. The CDR3 extends over 14 amino acids. The CDR3 spells CSVAGGDFGYEQYF. Here the CDR3 DNA reads TGCAGCGTTGCTGGCGGGGATTTCGGCTACGAGCAGTACTTC.

This clonotype appeared a few times. V and J are TRBV2 and TRBJ2-3, with 9 bases fitting TRBD1. The V and J ends lost 5 bases and 6 bases, in that order; junction bases with no gene match: 6. Germline lookup yields CDR1 SNHLY and CDR2 FYNNEI. This CDR3 contains 14 residues. Here the CDR3 DNA reads TGTGCCAGCAGTCCCGGGACAGGGATCGATACGCAGTATTTT. The encoded protein is CASSPGTGIDTQYF.

The table lists this clonotype with many counts. The V and J genes are TRBV7-9 and TRBJ1-1, with 8 bases identical to TRBD1. Germline V CDR1 and CDR2: SEHNR, FQNEAQ (reference sequence). V lost 10 bases and J lost 4; bases outside the gene matches: 8. The CDR3 contains 13 residues. The CDR3, as DNA: TGTGCCATTGCAGGGGGCTGGGGCACTGAAGCTTTCTTT. The encoded protein is CAIAGGWGTEAFF.

The chain has TRBV4-1 and TRBJ2-1; TRBD2 aligns across 7 bases. The CDR3 length is 16 residues. The germline CDR1 and CDR2 sequences are MGHRA and YSYEKL. After removal of 0 bases from V and 2 bases from J, the junction contained 4 bases not matched to a gene. The CDR3 DNA sequence: TGCGCCAGCAGCCAAGATTGGACTAGAGCCTACAATGAGCAGTTCTTC. Translation: CASSQDWTRAYNEQFF.

This clonotype has a count of ten or more. This chain joins TRBV30 and TRBJ2-2; D ambiguous. V was trimmed by 3 bases and J by 5 bases, leaving 7 bases between them. The CDR3 has 12 residues. CDR1 and CDR2 (germline): GTSNPN, SVGIG (reference sequence). The CDR3 nucleotides are TGTGCCTGGAGCCGAGGAACCGGGGAGCTGTTTTTT. It is translated as CAWSRGTGELFF.

The chain couples TRBV7-7 to TRBJ2-5; TRBD2 aligns across 10 bases. Germline V CDR1 and CDR2: SSHAT, FNYEAQ (reference sequence). There are 19 residues in the CDR3. V trimming: 2 bases; J trimming: 5 bases; junction bases outside the gene matches: 17. DNA for the CDR3: TGTGCCAGCAGCTTATCGTTGTTCGGGACTAGCGTTCCCACGGAGACCCAGTACTTC. It translates to CASSLSLFGTSVPTETQYF.

Only a few counts were recorded for this clonotype. The V call is TRBV19, the J call TRBJ2-3; 10 nucleotides agree with TRBD2. The V segment lost 3 bases and the J segment 1 base; nucleotides outside the gene matches: 1. The V gene's germline CDR1 is LNHDA and CDR2 SQIVND (reference sequence). The CDR3 has 15 residues. CDR3 residues: CASSMGTSGTDTQYF. DNA for the CDR3: TGTGCCAGTAGTATGGGGACTAGCGGCACAGATACGCAGTATTTT.

This clonotype was seen a handful of times. The CDR3 bases are TGTGCCAGCTCACCCGAAACGGGCGGCTATAGCAATCAGCCCCAGCATTTT. This sequence encodes CASSPETGGYSNQPQHF. The rearrangement joins TRBV18 to TRBJ1-5, with no clear D. The CDR3 loop spans 17 amino acids. Trimming shortened V by 3 bases and J by 0 bases, and 15 bases separated the two germline ends. CDR1 and CDR2 (germline): KGHSH, LQKENI.

The chain is built from TRBV7-4 and TRBJ2-7, with D hard to call. CDR3 length equals 12 residues. Germline V CDR1 and CDR2: SGHVT, SQSDAQ. The ends were cut back, 4 bases at V and 5 bases at J, with 9 bases in the middle. This CDR3 is CASSSHPDEQYF. CDR3 coding DNA: TGTGCCAGCAGCTCCCACCCAGACGAGCAGTACTTC.

This clonotype was counted ten times or more. The V call is TRBV6-6, the J call TRBJ2-7; D is uncertain. Trimming shortened V by 4 bases and J by 4 bases, and 8 bases separated the two germline ends. The CDR3 sequence is 12 residues long. CDR1 is MNHNY and CDR2 is SVGAGI in the germline V gene (reference sequence). CDR3 region: CASSFPNYEQYF. In DNA, the CDR3 is TGTGCCAGCAGTTTCCCAAATTACGAGCAGTACTTC.

V gene TRBV10-3 combines with J gene TRBJ2-1, with D hard to call. CDR3 length: 13 residues. CDR1 and CDR2 (germline): ENHRY, SYGVKD. V was clipped by 0 bases and J by 4 bases, with 4 bases between them. The CDR3 protein is CAISESMYNEQFF. The CDR3 bases are TGTGCCATCAGTGAGTCGATGTACAATGAGCAGTTCTTC.

This clonotype was counted between two and nine times. The chain employs TRBV27 and TRBJ2-3, with 10 bases lining up with TRBD2. This CDR3 is built from 17 residues. The J segment lost 0 bases and the V segment lost 6 bases, leaving 9 bases of the junction unmatched. The V gene's germline CDR1 is MNHEY and CDR2 SMNVEV (reference sequence). This CDR3 is CASSRLAGVYSTDTQYF. The DNA of the CDR3 is TGTGCCAGCAGCCGGCTAGCGGGAGTATATAGCACAGATACGCAGTATTTT.

Comments on this clonotype: Possible read error: a much larger clone is one base away. The genes are TRBV20-1 and TRBJ2-5; possibly TRBD2 for D (5 bases). Germline loops: CDR1 DFQATT, CDR2 SNEGSKA (reference sequence). The CDR3 totals 11 residues. With 3 bases removed from V and 9 bases from J, the gap between germline ends came to 11 bases. The CDR3 DNA reads TGCAGTGCTAGGGATGGGGAGCCCCAGTACTTC. It translates to CSARDGEPQYF.

This clonotype was observed a few times. This chain connects TRBV23-1 to TRBJ2-7, with 11 bases identical to TRBD1. TRBV23-1 is treated as an ORF (open reading frame) with a function not yet certain. This CDR3 comprises 17 residues. The V and J ends lost 0 bases and 0 bases, in that order; junction bases with no gene match: 4. The CDR3 DNA follows: TGCGCCAGCAGTCAATCGGACAGGGGGCGAAGCTCCTACGAGCAGTACTTC. This codes for CASSQSDRGRSSYEQYF.

CDR3 bases: TGTGCCAGCAGCTTGGCCGGGACAGCGTTCATCCTGAACACTGAAGCTTTCTTT. Translating it yields CASSLAGTAFILNTEAFF. The chain uses TRBV5-4 and TRBJ1-1; TRBD1 matches 7 bases. Trimming removed 0 bases from V and 0 bases from J; junction bases left unmatched: 11. Germline V gene lookup returns CDR1 SGHNT and CDR2 YYREEE (reference sequence). The CDR3 spans 18 residues.

The gene calls are TRBV3-1 and TRBJ2-3; 9 nucleotides line up with TRBD2. The junction had 6 bases not matched to a gene; V was cut back by 0 bases and J by 2 bases. The CDR3 covers 17 residues. Germline lookup yields CDR1 LGHDT and CDR2 YNNKEL (reference sequence). The CDR3 DNA reads TGTGCCAGCAGCCAAGATCGGGGCGGGGGGGACACAGATACGCAGTATTTT. Translation gives CASSQDRGGGDTDTQYF.